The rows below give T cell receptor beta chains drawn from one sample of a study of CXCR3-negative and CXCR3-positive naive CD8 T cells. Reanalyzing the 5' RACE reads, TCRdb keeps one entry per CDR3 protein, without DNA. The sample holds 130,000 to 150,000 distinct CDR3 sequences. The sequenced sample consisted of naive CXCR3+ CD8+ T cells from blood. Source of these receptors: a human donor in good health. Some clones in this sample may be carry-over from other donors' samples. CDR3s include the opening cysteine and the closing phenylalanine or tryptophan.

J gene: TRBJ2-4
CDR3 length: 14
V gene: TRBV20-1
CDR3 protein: CSAPELIAKNIQYF

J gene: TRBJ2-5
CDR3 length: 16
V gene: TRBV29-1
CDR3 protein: CSVIPTWTGPQETQYF

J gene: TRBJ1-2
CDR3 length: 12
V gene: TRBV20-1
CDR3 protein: CSARGGPNGYTF

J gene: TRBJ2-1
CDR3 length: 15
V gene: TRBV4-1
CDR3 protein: CASSQDGGVKNEQFF

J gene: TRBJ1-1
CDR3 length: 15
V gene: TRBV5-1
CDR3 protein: CASSPELAKNTEAFF

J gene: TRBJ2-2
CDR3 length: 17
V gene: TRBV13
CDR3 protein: CASSHGTGGPRTGELFF

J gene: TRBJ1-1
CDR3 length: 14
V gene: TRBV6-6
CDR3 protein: CASSTRTGGTEAFF

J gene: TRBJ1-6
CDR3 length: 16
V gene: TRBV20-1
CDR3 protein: CSAGAGGGVVGSPLHF

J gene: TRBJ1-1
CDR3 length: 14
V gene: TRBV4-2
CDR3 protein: CASSYGTGHTEAFF

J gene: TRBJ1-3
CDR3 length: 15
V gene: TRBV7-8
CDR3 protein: CASSLRQGAGNTIYF

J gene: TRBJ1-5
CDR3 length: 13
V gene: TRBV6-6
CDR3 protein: CASSYLQSQPQHF

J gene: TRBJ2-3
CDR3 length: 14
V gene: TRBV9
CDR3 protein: CASSTGQVTDTQYF

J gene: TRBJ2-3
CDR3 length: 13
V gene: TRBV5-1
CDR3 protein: CASSPIRTDTQYF

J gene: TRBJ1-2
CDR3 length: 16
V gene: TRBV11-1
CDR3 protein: CASSSSSQGDADGYTF

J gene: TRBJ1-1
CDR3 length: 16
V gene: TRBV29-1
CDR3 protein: CSALPGRAVQDNEAFF

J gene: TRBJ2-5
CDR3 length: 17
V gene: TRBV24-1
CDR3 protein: CATSDLPLAGERETQYF

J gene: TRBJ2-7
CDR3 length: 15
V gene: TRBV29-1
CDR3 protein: CSVTPTGTEGYEQYF

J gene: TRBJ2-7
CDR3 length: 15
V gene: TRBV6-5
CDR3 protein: CASSQWTGPNYEQYF

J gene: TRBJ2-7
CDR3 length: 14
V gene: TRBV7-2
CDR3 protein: CASSFFRETYEQYF

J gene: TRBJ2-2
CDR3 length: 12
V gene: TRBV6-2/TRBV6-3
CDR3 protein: CASSPHTGELFF

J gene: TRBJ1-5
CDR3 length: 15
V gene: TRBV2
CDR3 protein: CASSEWGGESQPQHF

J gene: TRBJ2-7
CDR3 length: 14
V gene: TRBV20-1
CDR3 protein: CSAKDGGGIDEQYF

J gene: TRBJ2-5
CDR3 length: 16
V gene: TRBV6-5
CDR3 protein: CASSYTEGFRKETQYF

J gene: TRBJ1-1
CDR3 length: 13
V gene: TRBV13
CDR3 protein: CASSPEGSTEAFF

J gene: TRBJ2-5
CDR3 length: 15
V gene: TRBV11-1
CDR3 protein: CASSLVPQGWETQYF

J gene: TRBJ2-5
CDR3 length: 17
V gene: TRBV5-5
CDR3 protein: CASSLVLFRGSQETQYF

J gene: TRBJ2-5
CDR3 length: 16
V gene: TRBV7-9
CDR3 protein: CASSSNKLPAAETQYF

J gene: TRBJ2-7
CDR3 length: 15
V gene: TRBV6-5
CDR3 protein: CASSYSRPDSYEQYF

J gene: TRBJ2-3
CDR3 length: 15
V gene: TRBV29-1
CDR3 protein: CSVTGWGAGADTQYF

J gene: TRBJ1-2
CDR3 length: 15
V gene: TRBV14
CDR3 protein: CASSQAPTANYGYTF

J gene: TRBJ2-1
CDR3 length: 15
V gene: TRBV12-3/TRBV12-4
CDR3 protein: CASSPPGPSYNEQFF

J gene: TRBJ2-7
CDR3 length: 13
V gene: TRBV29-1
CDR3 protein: CSARPTGTYEQYF

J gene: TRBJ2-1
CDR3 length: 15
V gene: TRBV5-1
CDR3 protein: CASSLVPDAYNEQFF

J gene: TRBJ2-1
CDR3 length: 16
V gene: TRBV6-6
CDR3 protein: CASSYRTSGGPNEQFF

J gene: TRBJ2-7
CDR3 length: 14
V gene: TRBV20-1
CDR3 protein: CSALTSGSSYEQYF

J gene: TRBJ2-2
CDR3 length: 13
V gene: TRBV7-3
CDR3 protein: CASSLGRAGELFF

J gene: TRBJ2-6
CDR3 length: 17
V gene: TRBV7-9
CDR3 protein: CASSSGTESSGANVLTF

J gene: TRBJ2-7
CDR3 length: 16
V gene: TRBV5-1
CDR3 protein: CASSPQAASGSDEQYF

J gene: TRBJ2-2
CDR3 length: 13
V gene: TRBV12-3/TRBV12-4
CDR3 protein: CASSILGGGELFF

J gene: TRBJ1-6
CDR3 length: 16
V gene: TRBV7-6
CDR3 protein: CASSLEGFGDNSPLHF

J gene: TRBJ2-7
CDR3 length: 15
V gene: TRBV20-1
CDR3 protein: CSAREVGRGTYEQYF

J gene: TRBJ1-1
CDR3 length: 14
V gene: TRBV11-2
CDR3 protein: CASSSTGAPTEAFF

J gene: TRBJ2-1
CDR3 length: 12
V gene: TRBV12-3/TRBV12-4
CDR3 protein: CASSLVTGEAFF

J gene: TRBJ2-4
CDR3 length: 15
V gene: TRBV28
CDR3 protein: CASSFWAGDKNIQYF

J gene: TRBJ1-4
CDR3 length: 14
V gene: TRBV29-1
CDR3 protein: CSVAGQALGEKLFF

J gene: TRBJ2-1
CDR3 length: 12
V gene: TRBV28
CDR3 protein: CASSRISNEQFF

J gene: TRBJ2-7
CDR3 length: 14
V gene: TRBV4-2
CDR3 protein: CASSQRGGDDEQYF

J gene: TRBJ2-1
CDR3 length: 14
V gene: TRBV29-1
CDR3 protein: CSVEGTSDDNEQFF

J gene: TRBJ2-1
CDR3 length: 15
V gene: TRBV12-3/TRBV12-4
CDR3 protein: CASSSTSGIYNEQFF

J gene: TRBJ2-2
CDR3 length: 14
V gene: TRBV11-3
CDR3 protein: CASRAGGEAGELFF

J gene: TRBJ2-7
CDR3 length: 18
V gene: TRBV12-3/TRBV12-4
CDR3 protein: CASSFESMAGAGVHEQYF

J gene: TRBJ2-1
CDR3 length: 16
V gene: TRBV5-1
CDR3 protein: CASSSNYGAPYNEQFF

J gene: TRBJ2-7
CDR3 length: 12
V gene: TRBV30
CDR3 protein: CAWEMGAREQYF

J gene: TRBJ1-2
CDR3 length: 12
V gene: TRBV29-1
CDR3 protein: CSVDGSGHGYTF

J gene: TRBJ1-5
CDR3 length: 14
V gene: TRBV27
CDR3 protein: CASRRGLGNQPQHF